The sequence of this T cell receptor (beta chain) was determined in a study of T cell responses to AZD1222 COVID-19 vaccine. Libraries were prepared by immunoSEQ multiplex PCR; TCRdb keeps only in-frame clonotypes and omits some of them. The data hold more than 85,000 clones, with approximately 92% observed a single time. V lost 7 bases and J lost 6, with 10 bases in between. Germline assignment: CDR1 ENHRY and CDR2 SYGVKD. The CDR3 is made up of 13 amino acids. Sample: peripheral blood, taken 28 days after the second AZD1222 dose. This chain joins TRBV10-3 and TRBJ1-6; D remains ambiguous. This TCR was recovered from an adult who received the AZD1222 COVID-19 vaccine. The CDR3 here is CAIKIGTNSPLHF. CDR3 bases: TGTGCCATCAAGATAGGAACTAATTCACCCCTCCACTTT.